The 22 T cell receptor beta chains below were found in one sample sequenced in a study of OX40 agonist ivuxolimab in advanced cancers. Measured with immunoSEQ multiplex PCR; TCRdb has only the in-frame clones, and not every one. Here the sample spans fewer than 20,000 clones, about 86% being singletons. The sequenced sample was CD4+ or CD8+ T cells sorted from blood, obtained in a trial of the OX40 agonist ivuxolimab. These receptors originate from an adult with an advanced solid tumor such as melanoma, head and neck, liver or kidney cancer.

This chain links TRBV6-1 with TRBJ1-2; D possibly corresponds to TRBD1 (6 bases). Trimming left V 6 bases short and J 4 bases short, with 18 bases between. The CDR3 sequence is 15 residues long. Germline V gene data show CDR1 as MNHNS and CDR2 as SASEGT. CDR3 nucleotides: TGTGCCAGCAGGGGCCGGGACACCAACCCCTATGGCTACACCTTC. Protein: CASRGRDTNPYGYTF.

The chain combines TRBV4-3 with TRBJ1-6; D might be TRBD1 (5 bases). Deletions cut 3 bases from V and 8 bases from J, with 14 bases between. The CDR3 is 15 amino acids. The V gene's germline CDR1 is LGHNA and CDR2 YSLEER. The CDR3 sequence: CASSHTGSGHSPLHF. The CDR3 nucleotides read TGCGCCAGCAGCCATACAGGTTCCGGGCATTCACCCCTCCACTTT.

The rearrangement links TRBV28 to TRBJ1-2; tentative D call: TRBD1 (5 bases). Trimming pared 10 bases from V and 0 bases from J, leaving 12 bases between. Germline CDR1 reads MDHEN; CDR2 reads SYDVKM. The CDR3 length is 13 residues. The CDR3 DNA is TGTGCCACAAAGACAGCGACTAACTATGGCTACACCTTC. Translating gives CATKTATNYGYTF.

This chain uses TRBV28 with TRBJ1-5, with D possibly TRBD1 on 5 matching bases. There are 14 residues in the CDR3. The germline V gene has CDR1 MDHEN and CDR2 SYDVKM. The V gene lost 1 base and the J gene lost 7 bases, with 11 bases spanning the gap. For the CDR3, the DNA is TGTGCCAGCAGTTTATCGGGCGAGGGGCAGCCCCAGCATTTT. Translating it yields CASSLSGEGQPQHF.

The V gene is TRBV7-9, the J gene TRBJ2-1; D remains ambiguous. Trimming left V 2 bases short and J 4 bases short, with 9 bases between. This CDR3 contains 14 residues. In germline, CDR1 is SEHNR, CDR2 FQNEAQ (reference sequence). CDR3 DNA: TGTGCCAGCAGCTTATTGGGTATATACAATGAGCAGTTCTTC. As protein: CASSLLGIYNEQFF. Full variable domain (remainder filled in from reference TRBV7-9 and TRBJ2-1): DTGVSQNPRHKITKRGQNVTFRCDPISEHNRLYWYRQTLGQGPEFLTYFQNEAQLEKSRLLSDRFSAERPKGSFSTLEIQRTEQGDSAMYLCASSLLGIYNEQFFGPGTRLTVL.

V gene TRBV2 combines with J gene TRBJ1-6, with 7 nucleotides matching TRBD1. This CDR3 region has 14 residues. The junction had 2 bases not matched to a gene; V was cut back by 3 bases and J by 6 bases. Germline V gene data show CDR1 as SNHLY and CDR2 as FYNNEI. CDR3 bases: TGTGCCAGCAGTGAGGGACAGCTTAATTCACCCCTCCACTTT. Its protein is CASSEGQLNSPLHF.

V gene TRBV5-4 combines with J gene TRBJ1-1, with no clear D. CDR1 is SGHNT and CDR2 is YYREEE in the germline V gene (reference sequence). Trimming pared 3 bases from V and 0 bases from J, leaving 3 bases between. The CDR3 is 12 amino acids. The CDR3 region has the DNA TGTGCCAGCAGCTGGATGAACACTGAAGCTTTCTTT. Translating gives CASSWMNTEAFF.

The chain combines TRBV7-2 with TRBJ2-1; no definite D call. From germline, CDR1 is SGHTA and CDR2 FQGNSA. Trimming removed 7 bases at V and 3 bases at J, with 4 bases between. This CDR3 is built from 11 residues. Here the CDR3 reads CASNVYNEQFF. Here the CDR3 DNA reads TGTGCCAGCAACGTCTACAATGAGCAGTTCTTC.

The gene calls are TRBV9 and TRBJ2-7; D possibly uses TRBD1 or TRBD2 (5 bases each). The V and J ends lost 3 bases and 3 bases respectively, with 13 bases between them. Germline V lookup: CDR1 SGDLS, CDR2 YYNGEE. The CDR3 covers 14 residues. CDR3 DNA sequence: TGTGCCAGCAGCGAGGGACGGGTAAACTACGAGCAGTACTTC. This translates into CASSEGRVNYEQYF. Full variable domain (remainder filled in from reference TRBV9 and TRBJ2-7): DSGVTQTPKHLITATGQRVTLRCSPRSGDLSVYWYQQSLDQGLQFLIQYYNGEERAKGNILERFSAQQFPDLHSELNLSSLELGDSALYFCASSEGRVNYEQYFGPGTRLTVT.

This clone has a single count. This chain connects TRBV5-1 to TRBJ1-2, with D hard to call. The CDR3 runs to 14 residues. The germline CDR1 and CDR2 sequences are SGHRS and YFSETQ. V was trimmed by 2 bases and J by 7 bases, leaving 15 bases between them. The CDR3, as DNA: TGCGCCAGCAGCTTTCTGTTATCTGAGCGTGGCTACACCTTC. Protein: CASSFLLSERGYTF.

The V call is TRBV14, the J call TRBJ1-1; TRBD1 matches 8 bases. This CDR3 has 16 amino acids. J gave up 5 bases and V 4 bases, and 12 bases lay outside the gene matches. The V gene's germline CDR1 is SGHDN and CDR2 FVKESK. The CDR3 spells CASSPPSLWTGTEAFF. CDR3 DNA: TGTGCCAGCAGCCCCCCATCGCTCTGGACAGGGACTGAAGCTTTCTTT.

The rearrangement joins TRBV6-1 to TRBJ2-3; D call uncertain. Germline lookup yields CDR1 MNHNS and CDR2 SASEGT. The CDR3 spans 15 residues. Trimming removed 5 bases from V and 1 base from J, with 13 bases in between. Here the CDR3 reads CASSISLGGTDTQYF. The CDR3 DNA follows: TGTGCCAGCAGTATCAGTTTGGGCGGCACAGATACGCAGTATTTT.

This clone came up once. The rearrangement links TRBV27 to TRBJ2-7, with D perhaps matching TRBD2 (5 bases). V lost 1 base, J lost 0 bases, and 10 bases lay in between. Germline-derived CDR1 and CDR2 are MNHEY and SMNVEV (reference sequence). This CDR3 has 15 residues. DNA of the CDR3: TGTGCCAGCAGTTTATATGGCGGGCGCTCCTACGAGCAGTACTTC. Its protein is CASSLYGGRSYEQYF.

In regard to this clone: This CDR3 is also generated by other DNA sequences in the sample. The V gene is TRBV27, the J gene TRBJ1-1; no reliable D call. CDR1 is MNHEY, CDR2 SMNVEV, per germline (reference sequence). The length of the CDR3 is 13 residues. Trimming removed 0 bases at V and 0 bases at J, with 2 bases between. The CDR3 region has the DNA TGTGCCAGCAGTTTATCGCTGAACACTGAAGCTTTCTTT. Encoded protein: CASSLSLNTEAFF.

V and J are TRBV12-5 and TRBJ1-1; 7 positions agree with TRBD1. Trimming took 1 base from V and 0 from J; bases not matched to a gene: 2. From germline, CDR1 is LGHNT and CDR2 FRNRAP. This CDR3 spans 15 amino acids. The DNA of the CDR3 is TGTGCTAGTGGTTTGGCGACAGGGATGAACACTGAAGCTTTCTTT. It translates to CASGLATGMNTEAFF.

V is TRBV7-9 and J is TRBJ2-5, with a tentative D call TRBD1 (5 bases). V shed 5 bases and J shed 3 bases, with 13 bases lying between them. Germline CDR1 is SEHNR and CDR2 is FQNEAQ (reference sequence). This CDR3 region has 14 residues. CDR3 DNA: TGTGCCAGCAGCCCCAAGGGCAGGGAAGAGACCCAGTACTTC. It encodes CASSPKGREETQYF.

The chain recombines TRBV19 with TRBJ2-5; maybe TRBD1 (6 bases). The end of the DNA fits TRBJ2-7 better, so the J call may be wrong. CDR3 size: 13 residues. Germline CDR1 is LNHDA and CDR2 is SQIVND (reference sequence). CDR3 protein: CASSIGQGYEQYF. The CDR3 nucleotides are TGTGCCAGTAGTATCGGGCAGGGGTACGAGCAGTACTTC.

This sequence joins TRBV2 and TRBJ2-1, with 9 bases fitting TRBD1. The CDR3 loop spans 14 amino acids. The ends lost 10 bases at V and 5 bases at J; junction bases unmatched: 9. The germline V gene has CDR1 SNHLY and CDR2 FYNNEI. CDR3 DNA sequence: TGTGCCACCAGAGGGACAGGGTGGGACAATGAGCAGTTCTTC. This translates into CATRGTGWDNEQFF.

The V and J genes are TRBV7-9 and TRBJ2-7, with TRBD1 matching 10 bases. Trimming took 8 bases from V and 2 from J; bases not matched to a gene: 3. The germline V gene has CDR1 SEHNR and CDR2 FQNEAQ (reference sequence). CDR3 size: 13 residues. DNA for the CDR3: TGTGCCAGCGGGACAGGGGATCCCTACGAGCAGTACTTC. Protein product: CASGTGDPYEQYF. The full variable domain, completed using reference TRBV7-9 and TRBJ2-7, is DTGVSQNPRHKITKRGQNVTFRCDPISEHNRLYWYRQTLGQGPEFLTYFQNEAQLEKSRLLSDRFSAERPKGSFSTLEIQRTEQGDSAMYLCASGTGDPYEQYFGPGTRLTVT.

This clone was seen more than once but under ten times. J is TRBJ1-2 and V is TRBV7-2; TRBD1 might be the D (5 bases). The germline V and J ends were trimmed by 3 bases and 6 bases, with 11 bases remaining between them. Germline V gives CDR1 SGHTA, CDR2 FQGNSA. The CDR3 runs 13 residues. The CDR3, as DNA: TGTGCCAGCAGCTTTGGCAGGGCGCATGGCTACACCTTC. Its translation: CASSFGRAHGYTF. Supplemented by reference TRBV7-2 and TRBJ1-2, the full variable domain reads GAGVSQSPSNKVTEKGKDVELRCDPISGHTALYWYRQSLGQGLEFLIYFQGNSAPDKSGLPSDRFSAERTGGSVSTLTIQRTQQEDSAVYLCASSFGRAHGYTFGSGTRLTVV.

V is TRBV5-1 and J is TRBJ2-1; 12 nucleotides match TRBD2. The CDR3 length is 17 residues. V was pared by 4 bases and J by 4 bases, with 9 bases of the junction left unmatched. Germline assignment: CDR1 SGHRS and CDR2 YFSETQ. CDR3 bases: TGCGCCAGCAGCCCCTCTCCCGGGACTAGCGGGTACAATGAGCAGTTCTTC. Amino acid sequence: CASSPSPGTSGYNEQFF.

There are a few counts of this clone. J is TRBJ2-7 and V is TRBV6-1; D possibly uses TRBD1 or TRBD2 (5 bases each). CDR3 length equals 17 residues. Germline lookup yields CDR1 MNHNS and CDR2 SASEGT. Trimming removed 1 base at V and 3 bases at J, with 19 bases between. CDR3 sequence: CASSEGRAGLGFYEQYF. CDR3 coding DNA: TGTGCCAGCAGTGAAGGCAGGGCGGGCCTAGGCTTCTACGAGCAGTACTTC.